This T cell receptor (beta chain) was profiled in a study of CD8+ T cells in alopecia areata. Germline V gene data show CDR1 as MGHRA and CDR2 as YSYEKL. The length of the CDR3 is 17 residues. V dropped 7 bases and J dropped 0 bases, with 21 bases sitting between them. Indicated treatment: oral pan-JAK inhibitor, 5-10 mg twice daily. cDNA reverse transcribed from extracted RNA served as the sequencing template. The method was immunoSEQ multiplex PCR; TCRdb's version includes in-frame clones alone and lacks a portion of them. The sample comprises 210,000 or so clones, over 60% of which are singletons, and more than 1% rests with the top ten.

The source material was CD4+ T cells sorted from blood, sampled between weeks 43 and 45, from a patient treated with tofacitinib. V usage is TRBV4-1 and J usage is TRBJ1-2; D is unclear. The clonotype originates from a human donor with alopecia areata. The CDR3 coding sequence is TGCGCCAGCACCCCGTGGTTAGGAGGGCTCGCTAACTATGGCTACACCTTC. Its protein product is CASTPWLGGLANYGYTF.